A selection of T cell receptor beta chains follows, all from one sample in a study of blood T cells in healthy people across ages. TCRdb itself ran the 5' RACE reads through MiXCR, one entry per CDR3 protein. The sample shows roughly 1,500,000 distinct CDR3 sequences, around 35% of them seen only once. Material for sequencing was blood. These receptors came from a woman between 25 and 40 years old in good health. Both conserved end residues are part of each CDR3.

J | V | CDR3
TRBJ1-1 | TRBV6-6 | CASSIGQIEAFF
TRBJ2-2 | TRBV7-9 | CASSSTSGPGELFF
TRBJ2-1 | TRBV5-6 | CASSLPSGGREEQFF
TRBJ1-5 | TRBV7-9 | CASSLQGDGNQPQHF
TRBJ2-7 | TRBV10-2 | CASRPHGRYEQYF
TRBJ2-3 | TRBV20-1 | CSAKRGSTDTRYF
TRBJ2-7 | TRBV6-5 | CASSYSNLGSGAGYEQYF
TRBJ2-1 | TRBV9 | CARSAGLGLAGDGEQFF
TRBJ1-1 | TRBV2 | CASRPNDVDTETFF
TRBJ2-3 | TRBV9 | CASSVAGGGNPSTDTQYF
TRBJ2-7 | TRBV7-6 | CASSWLPNPRDEQYF
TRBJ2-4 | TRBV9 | CASSTGTSGVREEQYF
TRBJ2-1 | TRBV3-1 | CASSQVPLYNEQFF
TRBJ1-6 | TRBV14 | CASSQAPGSNSPLHF
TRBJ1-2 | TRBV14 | CASSQDLTGVYYGYTF
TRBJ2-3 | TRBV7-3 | CASSAVGGSGSDTQYF
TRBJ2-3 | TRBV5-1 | CASSSSPGGATDTQYF
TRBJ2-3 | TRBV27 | CASSLYGGTDTQYF
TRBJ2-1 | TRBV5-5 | CASSLVLAAAYNGQFF
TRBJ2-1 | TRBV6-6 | CASIGVLKGSYNEQFF
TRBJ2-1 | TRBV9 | CASSVVGTHNEQFF
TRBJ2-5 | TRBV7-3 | CASSLVPEETQYF
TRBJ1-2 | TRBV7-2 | CASSPSFNYGYTF
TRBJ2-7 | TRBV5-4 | CASNLEYEQYF
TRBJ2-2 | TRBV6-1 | CASSSRDSPGELFF